Below, 32 T cell receptor beta chains from the same sample are listed, as sequenced in a study of T cells in localized non-small cell lung cancer (dated by TCRdb to about 2020). Libraries were built with the immunoSEQ multiplex PCR assay. As stored in TCRdb, this immuneACCESS dataset retains in-frame rearrangements with V and J assigned. A fraction of the clones does not appear; measured against another copy, unresolved V genes explain less than half of the discrepancy, and the remainder lacks a known reason. Recorded for this sample are 30,000 to 35,000 clones; around 92% of them occurred a single time. Approximately 2% of the sample lies in the top ten. The sequencing used peripheral blood, collected before any cancer treatment. Receptors were obtained from a female donor aged 60 or older with stage I lung adenocarcinoma.

The V gene is TRBV19, the J gene TRBJ2-1, with 9 bases identical to TRBD2. V was clipped by 3 bases and J by 3 bases; unmatched bases: 6. The CDR3 totals 16 residues. Germline values: CDR1 LNHDA, CDR2 SQIVND (reference sequence). The CDR3 nucleotides are TGTGCCAGTAGTATGCTGGCTAGCGGGGTCTACAATGAGCAGTTCTTC. It is translated as CASSMLASGVYNEQFF. The full variable domain, rest sourced from reference TRBV19 and TRBJ2-1, is DGGITQSPKYLFRKEGQNVTLSCEQNLNHDAMYWYRQDPGQGLRLIYYSQIVNDFQKGDIAEGYSVSREKKESFPLTVTSAQKNPTAFYLCASSMLASGVYNEQFFGPGTRLTVL.

V usage is TRBV7-2 and J usage is TRBJ2-5; no clear D. Trimming shortened V by 1 base and J by 5 bases, and 11 bases separated the two germline ends. This CDR3 has 14 amino acids. CDR1 is SGHTA and CDR2 is FQGNSA in the germline V gene. CDR3 protein: CASSLVSVPETQYF. CDR3 coding DNA: TGTGCCAGCAGCTTAGTGTCGGTTCCCGAGACCCAGTACTTC.

The chain links TRBV11-3 to TRBJ2-2; 9 bases align to TRBD1. This CDR3 has 17 amino acids. J lost 1 base, V lost 6 bases, and 9 bases had no gene match. CDR1 SGHNT and CDR2 YENEEA come from the germline V gene. The CDR3 reads CASRTGTGIMNTGELFF. The CDR3 nucleotides are TGTGCCAGCAGGACCGGGACAGGGATTATGAACACCGGGGAGCTGTTTTTT. The whole variable domain, filled in from reference TRBV11-3 and TRBJ2-2, reads EAGVVQSPRYKIIEKKQPVAFWCNPISGHNTLYWYLQNLGQGPELLIRYENEEAVDDSQLPKDRFSAERLKGVDSTLKIQPAELGDSAVYLCASRTGTGIMNTGELFFGEGSRLTVL.

The chain employs TRBV28 and TRBJ1-2; D is unresolved. In germline, CDR1 is MDHEN, CDR2 SYDVKM. The CDR3 loop spans 12 amino acids. V was clipped by 4 bases and J by 4 bases, with 7 bases between them. Here the CDR3 DNA reads TGTGCCAGCAGTTCTTCAATCTATGGCTACACCTTC. Its translation: CASSSSIYGYTF.

In its sample, this clone was seen once. The rearrangement links TRBV7-3 to TRBJ1-2, with TRBD1 as a possible D gene (5 bases). The CDR3 covers 14 residues. Trimming took 3 bases from V and 0 from J, leaving 8 bases between them. CDR1 is SGHTA, CDR2 FQGTGA, per germline. CDR3 in amino acids: CASSFGGSNYGYTF. The CDR3, as DNA: TGTGCCAGCAGCTTTGGGGGTTCTAACTATGGCTACACCTTC.

The J gene is TRBJ1-3, the V gene TRBV15, with D uncertain. V lost 0 bases to trimming and J lost 8 bases, with 5 bases between them. CDR1 LNHNV and CDR2 YYDKDF come from the germline V gene (reference sequence). The length of the CDR3 is 12 residues. The CDR3 reads CATSRDRDTIYF. The CDR3, as DNA: TGTGCCACCAGCAGAGATCGGGACACCATATATTTT.

The chain carries TRBV5-1 and TRBJ2-5; possibly TRBD1 or TRBD2 for D (5 bases each). Germline values: CDR1 SGHRS, CDR2 YFSETQ. V lost 4 bases and J lost 1, with 8 bases in between. The CDR3 sequence is 13 residues long. CDR3 DNA sequence: TGCGCCAGCAGCACGGGGACCCAAGAGACCCAGTACTTC. Amino acids: CASSTGTQETQYF.

The chain combines TRBV27 with TRBJ2-5, with D tentatively TRBD2 (5 bases). V was trimmed by 6 bases and J by 5 bases, leaving 13 bases between them. The CDR3 has 13 amino acids. The germline V gene has CDR1 MNHEY and CDR2 SMNVEV (reference sequence). CDR3 DNA: TGTGCCAGCAGCCGAGGGCCGTATGAGACCCAGTACTTC. It is translated as CASSRGPYETQYF.

The chain combines TRBV28 with TRBJ1-1; D is ambiguous. There are 15 residues in the CDR3. V was clipped by 3 bases and J by 4 bases, with 15 bases between them. In germline, CDR1 is MDHEN, CDR2 SYDVKM. CDR3: CASSFGPLSSTEAFF. CDR3 bases: TGTGCCAGCAGTTTCGGGCCCCTGTCCAGCACTGAAGCTTTCTTT.

The chain employs TRBV6-5 and TRBJ1-5; D remains ambiguous. CDR3 length equals 14 residues. The V end was cut by 3 bases, the J end by 2 bases, with 8 bases between. Germline CDR1 is MNHEY and CDR2 is SVGAGI. CDR3 sequence reads: CASSYSVGNQPQHF. CDR3 DNA sequence: TGTGCCAGCAGTTATTCAGTCGGCAATCAGCCCCAGCATTTT.

The chain couples TRBV6-5 to TRBJ1-3; TRBD1 is a possible D gene (5 bases). V was clipped by 5 bases and J by 0 bases, with 11 bases between them. The CDR3 is 15 amino acids. Germline V gene lookup returns CDR1 MNHEY and CDR2 SVGAGI. The CDR3 nucleotides are TGTGCCAGCAGTCCCGGGACTAACTCTGGAAACACCATATATTTT. Translation gives CASSPGTNSGNTIYF.

The gene calls are TRBV19 and TRBJ1-6; no definite D call. CDR1 and CDR2 (germline): LNHDA, SQIVND (reference sequence). Trimming pared 8 bases from V and 8 bases from J, leaving 10 bases between. The CDR3 covers 12 residues. As DNA, the CDR3 is TGTGCCAGTGGGGATGGATATTCACCCCTCCACTTT. Its translation: CASGDGYSPLHF.

This clone was picked up a small number of times. Germline and junction disagree at one end, which may indicate a read error. V is TRBV7-7 and J is TRBJ2-5; D remains unclear. CDR1 and CDR2 (germline): SSHAT, FNYEAQ (reference sequence). CDR3 length: 13 amino acids. The CDR3 bases are TGTGCTAGCAGCCCCTCGGCCCAAGAGACCCAGTACTTC. Translated: CASSPSAQETQYF.

The chain carries TRBV4-1 and TRBJ1-1; TRBD1 agrees at 7 bases. Germline V gene data show CDR1 as MGHRA and CDR2 as YSYEKL. The CDR3 is made up of 15 amino acids. Trimming took 6 bases from V and 10 from J; bases not matched to a gene: 17. CDR3: CASRGVGTGVGRAFF. CDR3 nucleotides: TGCGCCAGCAGGGGAGTCGGTACAGGGGTAGGGCGAGCTTTCTTT.

This chain connects TRBV30 to TRBJ1-5; 9 bases are a match to TRBD1. Germline V lookup: CDR1 GTSNPN, CDR2 SVGIG (reference sequence). V gave up 3 bases and J gave up 7 bases; unmatched junction bases: 7. This CDR3 is 14 amino acids long. The CDR3 is CAWSPGQGLQPQHF. CDR3 in DNA: TGTGCCTGGAGCCCGGGACAGGGCTTACAGCCCCAGCATTTT.

J is TRBJ1-4 and V is TRBV7-8; D uncertain. Germline CDR1 SGHVS, CDR2 FQNEAQ. Trimming stripped 6 bases from V and 4 bases from J, with 12 bases between. This CDR3 spans 14 amino acids. The CDR3 protein is CASRIGLGNEKLFF. As DNA, the CDR3 is TGTGCCAGCAGGATAGGGCTTGGTAATGAAAAACTGTTTTTT.

The V gene is TRBV6-1, the J gene TRBJ1-2, with a tentative D call TRBD1 (6 bases). The CDR3 sequence is 15 residues long. Trimming removed 6 bases from V and 2 bases from J, with 16 bases in between. CDR1 is MNHNS, CDR2 SASEGT, per germline. Here the CDR3 reads CASRRIQGPNYGYTF. DNA for the CDR3: TGTGCCAGCAGGAGGATACAGGGCCCGAACTATGGCTACACCTTC.

The V gene is TRBV7-9, the J gene TRBJ1-4; 11 positions agree with TRBD1. J was trimmed by 7 bases and V by 3 bases; bases with no gene match: 4. Germline V CDR1 and CDR2: SEHNR, FQNEAQ (reference sequence). This CDR3 contains 15 residues. The CDR3 is CASSFTGTGGEKLFF. Written as DNA, the CDR3 is TGTGCCAGCAGCTTTACCGGGACAGGGGGTGAAAAACTGTTTTTT.

This clone was seen just once. V gene TRBV14 combines with J gene TRBJ2-3; TRBD2 agrees at 12 bases. Per the germline V gene, CDR1 is SGHDN and CDR2 is FVKESK. V shed 3 bases, J shed 2 bases, and the junction held 6 bases outside the gene matches. CDR3 size: 17 residues. The CDR3 region has the DNA TGTGCCAGCAGCCAGCAACTAGCGGGGGGTACCACAGATACGCAGTATTTT. Translating it yields CASSQQLAGGTTDTQYF.

This chain links TRBV6-1 with TRBJ1-1; 7 nucleotides agree with TRBD1. Germline V gene lookup returns CDR1 MNHNS and CDR2 SASEGT. V lost 8 bases, J lost 1 base, and 7 bases stayed unmatched. The CDR3 length is 14 residues. The CDR3 loop reads CASGQYRGNTEAFF. The CDR3 bases are TGTGCCAGCGGGCAGTACAGGGGGAACACTGAAGCTTTCTTT.

The chain is built from TRBV19 and TRBJ1-5; possible D gene TRBD1, 5 bases. The length of the CDR3 is 15 residues. Trimming pared 5 bases from V and 4 bases from J, leaving 15 bases between. CDR1 is LNHDA, CDR2 SQIVND, per germline (reference sequence). CDR3 sequence reads: CASSSRDGHNQPQHF. In DNA form, the CDR3 reads TGTGCCAGTAGTTCCCGGGACGGCCATAATCAGCCCCAGCATTTT. Full variable domain (rest looked up from reference TRBV19 and TRBJ1-5): DGGITQSPKYLFRKEGQNVTLSCEQNLNHDAMYWYRQDPGQGLRLIYYSQIVNDFQKGDIAEGYSVSREKKESFPLTVTSAQKNPTAFYLCASSSRDGHNQPQHFGDGTRLSIL.

The chain combines TRBV7-9 with TRBJ2-7; unclear D gene. The CDR3 is 14 residues long. Between the trimmed V and J ends, which lost 5 bases and 0 bases, there was a span of 11 bases. The germline V gene has CDR1 SEHNR and CDR2 FQNEAQ (reference sequence). This CDR3 reads CASSVVLSSYEQYF. CDR3 bases: TGTGCCAGCAGCGTCGTACTAAGCTCCTACGAGCAGTACTTC.

The chain combines TRBV19 with TRBJ2-2; D is perhaps TRBD1 (6 bases). The V end lost 7 bases, the J end lost 4 bases, and 16 bases lay between the germline ends. Germline V gene sequence: CDR1 LNHDA, CDR2 SQIVND (reference sequence). CDR3 size: 15 residues. CDR3 in DNA: TGTGCCAGTATTGGGAGAGGACAGCTCACCGGGGAGCTGTTTTTT. This encodes CASIGRGQLTGELFF.

The V call is TRBV5-1, the J call TRBJ1-5; unclear D gene. The germline V gene encodes CDR1 SGHRS and CDR2 YFSETQ. V shed 0 bases and J shed 7 bases, with 11 bases lying between them. CDR3 size: 14 residues. Written as DNA, the CDR3 is TGCGCCAGCAGCTTGGCCGGGGTAGGGCAGCCCCAGCATTTT. Translation: CASSLAGVGQPQHF.

The gene calls are TRBV5-4 and TRBJ2-5; 9 nucleotides agree with TRBD1. The V and J ends lost 6 bases and 5 bases, in that order; junction bases with no gene match: 8. From germline, CDR1 is SGHNT and CDR2 YYREEE (reference sequence). The CDR3 has 14 residues. CDR3: CASNLQGAWETQYF. CDR3 nucleotide sequence: TGTGCCAGCAACCTACAGGGGGCCTGGGAGACCCAGTACTTC.

The rearrangement links TRBV5-8 to TRBJ1-1, with D unclear. The CDR3 is made up of 13 amino acids. Germline CDR1 is SGHTS and CDR2 is YDEGEE. Trimming stripped 1 base from V and 2 bases from J, with 6 bases between. Here the CDR3 DNA reads TGTGCCAGCAGCTTGAAAAGAAACACTGAAGCTTTCTTT. Translated, it gives CASSLKRNTEAFF. The full variable domain, completed using reference TRBV5-8 and TRBJ1-1, is EAGVTQSPTHLIKTRGQQATLRCSPISGHTSVYWYQQALGLGLQFLLWYDEGEERNRGNFPPRFSGRQFPNYSSELNVNALELEDSALYLCASSLKRNTEAFFGQGTRLTVV.

The chain has TRBV7-9 and TRBJ1-2; 7 nucleotides align to TRBD1. The CDR3 runs 13 residues. Germline V gene lookup returns CDR1 SEHNR and CDR2 FQNEAQ (reference sequence). V lost 4 bases and J lost 8; bases outside the gene matches: 7. Here the CDR3 reads CASSSSTGSGYTF. In DNA form, the CDR3 reads TGTGCCAGCAGCTCATCGACAGGGAGCGGCTACACCTTC.

This chain joins TRBV2 and TRBJ2-7; 7 nucleotides line up with TRBD1. The V gene's germline CDR1 is SNHLY and CDR2 FYNNEI. CDR3 length equals 11 residues. The junction had 4 bases not matched to a gene; V was cut back by 10 bases and J by 4 bases. The CDR3 reads CATTGRYEQYF. The CDR3 DNA reads as TGTGCCACGACAGGGCGGTACGAGCAGTACTTC. The whole variable domain, filled in from reference TRBV2 and TRBJ2-7, reads EPEVTQTPSHQVTQMGQEVILRCVPISNHLYFYWYRQILGQKVEFLVSFYNNEISEKSEIFDDQFSVERPDGSNFTLKIRSTKLEDSAMYFCATTGRYEQYFGPGTRLTVT.

The chain employs TRBV28 and TRBJ2-2, with D uncertain. V was trimmed by 3 bases and J by 8 bases, leaving 7 bases between them. The CDR3 extends over 12 amino acids. Germline CDR1 reads MDHEN; CDR2 reads SYDVKM. CDR3 DNA: TGTGCCAGCAGTTTTTTCGGGGGGGAGCTGTTTTTT. It translates to CASSFFGGELFF. Full variable domain (outside the CDR3, taken from reference TRBV28 and TRBJ2-2): DVKVTQSSRYLVKRTGEKVFLECVQDMDHENMFWYRQDPGLGLRLIYFSYDVKMKEKGDIPEGYSVSREKKERFSLILESASTNQTSMYLCASSFFGGELFFGEGSRLTVL.

This sequence joins TRBV28 and TRBJ1-1, with D possibly being TRBD1 (5 bases). This CDR3 comprises 12 residues. The germline CDR1 and CDR2 sequences are MDHEN and SYDVKM. The V end lost 8 bases, the J end lost 5 bases, and 12 bases lay between the germline ends. The CDR3 region has the DNA TGTGCCAGCTGGAGGGGATGGACTGAAGCTTTCTTT. This gives the protein CASWRGWTEAFF.

The chain joins TRBV10-2 to TRBJ1-2, with D uncertain. The germline gives CDR1 WSHSY, CDR2 SAAADI. The length of the CDR3 is 11 residues. Trimming shortened V by 2 bases and J by 2 bases, and 0 bases separated the two germline ends. The DNA of the CDR3 is TGCGCCAGCAGTGAGAACTATGGCTACACCTTC. As protein: CASSENYGYTF.

The chain uses TRBV29-1 and TRBJ2-1; 8 bases agree with TRBD1. Trimming took 4 bases from V and 3 from J; bases not matched to a gene: 17. Germline CDR1 reads SQVTM; CDR2 reads ANQGSEA. The CDR3 has 18 residues. In nucleotides, the CDR3 is TGCAGCGTTGGAGTCACACATAAGCCAGGGGGCAGCTACAATGAGCAGTTCTTC. Translation gives CSVGVTHKPGGSYNEQFF.